This TCR beta chain was obtained from a study of lymphopenia after photon versus proton radiotherapy. Study-level points and caveats: Survival link was tested only in deceased patients; proton benefit remains a possibility.

This table comes from immunoSEQ multiplex PCR, and its TCRdb copy is limited to in-frame clones, with some not included. The sample yields 25,000 to 35,000 clones, approximately 90% seen once. On this clone: The target antigen is unknown.

Trimming took 4 bases from V and 11 from J, leaving 15 bases between them. CDR3 length equals 13 residues. Germline-derived CDR1 and CDR2 are MNHEY and SVGAGI. The source material was peripheral blood, sampled from a patient treated with proton-based radiotherapy. The origin of this receptor is a woman in her sixties with cholangiocarcinoma. Some clones in this sample may be carry-over from other donors' samples. The V and J genes are TRBV6-5 and TRBJ1-5; D is unclear. In DNA, the CDR3 is TGTGCCAGCAGTTCTCCCGGATTTATGGCCCAGCATTTT. It is translated as CASSSPGFMAQHF.